The sequence of this T cell receptor (beta chain) was determined in a study of somatic mutations in cytotoxic T cells in rheumatoid arthritis. Background on the study: Each patient's diagnosis was followed right away by a blood draw (30 ml EDTA), before any treatment.

By share, this clone ranks as medium-sized. The CDR3 sequence is 16 residues long. Deletions cut 4 bases from V and 2 bases from J, with 18 bases between. CDR1 is SGHRS and CDR2 is YFSETQ in the germline V gene. The CD4+ and CD8+ fractions came from positive magnetic bead selection and were purity-checked by flow cytometry. The protocol was immunoSEQ multiplex PCR, while the TCRdb copy is restricted to in-frame clones and leaves out a portion. The sample includes about 7,000 clones, about 80% seen only once; the top ten take roughly 9.7%. This chain joins TRBV5-1 and TRBJ1-2, with D perhaps matching TRBD1 (5 bases). The origin of this receptor is an adult with rheumatoid arthritis. The sequencing sample was made of CD8+ T cells sorted from blood. The CDR3 DNA reads as TGCGCCAGCAGCGTGGCTCGGGGCGAGGGGAACTATGGCTACACCTTC. This sequence encodes CASSVARGEGNYGYTF.